These 12 T cell receptor beta chains share one sample of origin, sequenced in a study of graft-versus-host responses after intestinal transplantation. Around 200,000 CFSE-labeled responder cells were plated with around 200,000 irradiated, violet-dye-labeled stimulator cells. Here immunoSEQ multiplex PCR was the method, and the copy in TCRdb shows in-frame clones only, minus some. The data contain some 21,000 clones, 25% to 35% of them seen just once; the ten biggest clones take up 9.2%. Material: alloreactive CD8+ T cells from a mixed lymphocyte reaction culture, obtained before intestinal transplant. Subset reported: CFSE-low proliferating T cells sorted from approximately 6-day pre-transplant mixed lymphocyte reaction (GvH or HvG direction). The receptors come from a human patient who received an intestinal transplant.

This rearrangement joins TRBV5-1 to TRBJ2-2; perhaps D is TRBD1 or TRBD2 (5 bases each). Germline assignment: CDR1 SGHRS and CDR2 YFSETQ. Trimming shortened V by 1 base and J by 3 bases, and 13 bases separated the two germline ends. The CDR3 has 16 amino acids. The CDR3 here is CASSLSRDPHTGELFF. CDR3 DNA: TGCGCCAGCAGCTTGAGCAGGGACCCCCACACCGGGGAGCTGTTTTTT.

There are a few counts of this clone. The chain employs TRBV28 and TRBJ2-5, with 13 nucleotides matching TRBD2. The CDR3 sequence is 17 residues long. Germline lookup yields CDR1 MDHEN and CDR2 SYDVKM. The junction had 6 bases not matched to a gene; V was cut back by 3 bases and J by 2 bases. The CDR3 DNA follows: TGTGCCAGCAGTTTTTCACTAGCGGGGGGGAAACAAGAGACCCAGTACTTC. This gives the protein CASSFSLAGGKQETQYF.

This clone has a handful of counts. The rearrangement uses TRBV15 and TRBJ2-1, with a weak D call TRBD2 (6 bases). This CDR3 is built from 13 residues. Germline V gives CDR1 LNHNV, CDR2 YYDKDF (reference sequence). V was cut by 3 bases and J by 4 bases, with 7 bases left in between. The DNA for the CDR3 is TGTGCCACCAGCAGGGAGGGGTACAATGAGCAGTTCTTC. Translated: CATSREGYNEQFF.

This clone was picked up a small number of times. The chain links TRBV4-1 to TRBJ1-2; D is unresolved. This CDR3 is built from 14 residues. The V end lost 0 bases, the J end lost 1 base, and 6 bases lay between the germline ends. The germline V gene encodes CDR1 MGHRA and CDR2 YSYEKL. CDR3 residues: CASSQDGFNYGYTF. CDR3 nucleotides: TGCGCCAGCAGCCAAGACGGGTTTAACTATGGCTACACCTTC.

This clone was seen a handful of times. The J gene is TRBJ2-7, the V gene TRBV9; perhaps TRBD2 as D (7 bases). The V gene lost 4 bases and the J gene lost 0 bases, with 20 bases spanning the gap. The germline V gene encodes CDR1 SGDLS and CDR2 YYNGEE. The CDR3 loop spans 17 amino acids. CDR3 coding DNA: TGTGCCAGCAGCAACCCCGGGGAGGGGGGAAACTCCTACGAGCAGTACTTC. Translating gives CASSNPGEGGNSYEQYF.

In this sample, this clone turned up a few times. The chain has TRBV4-1 and TRBJ2-2; D remains unclear. From germline, CDR1 is MGHRA and CDR2 YSYEKL. CDR3 size: 14 residues. The ends were cut back, 7 bases at V and 1 base at J, with 10 bases in the middle. CDR3 protein: CASTPQENTGELFF. For the CDR3, the DNA is TGCGCCAGCACCCCTCAGGAGAACACCGGGGAGCTGTTTTTT.

The sample holds a few counts of this clone. V usage is TRBV7-9 and J usage is TRBJ1-2; a weak D match, TRBD1 (5 bases). CDR1 is SEHNR, CDR2 FQNEAQ, per germline (reference sequence). Trimming removed 7 bases from V and 6 bases from J, with 15 bases in between. CDR3 length: 13 residues. The CDR3 bases are TGTGCCAGCACCAGCCGGGACGGGGATGGCTACACCTTC. This translates into CASTSRDGDGYTF.

This clone came up once. The gene calls are TRBV9 and TRBJ2-1, with unresolved D. V lost 3 bases and J 4 bases, leaving 5 bases between the germline ends. Germline V gene sequence: CDR1 SGDLS, CDR2 YYNGEE. This CDR3 comprises 12 residues. CDR3 protein: CASSAGYNEQFF. CDR3 in DNA: TGTGCCAGCAGCGCTGGGTACAATGAGCAGTTCTTC.

This chain connects TRBV6-5 to TRBJ2-3; D unclear. Germline lookup yields CDR1 MNHEY and CDR2 SVGAGI. The CDR3 is made up of 13 amino acids. The V and J ends lost 2 bases and 2 bases respectively, with 5 bases between them. CDR3 coding DNA: TGTGCCAGCAGTTACAGGATCACAGATACGCAGTATTTT. This translates into CASSYRITDTQYF.

This clone was detected a few times. The chain couples TRBV29-1 to TRBJ2-7; 8 bases match TRBD1. Trimming cost V 7 bases and J 6 bases; bases outside gene matches: 5. Germline lookup yields CDR1 SQVTM and CDR2 ANQGSEA. There are 11 residues in the CDR3. The CDR3 is CSAGQGSEQYF. CDR3 in DNA: TGCAGCGCTGGACAGGGTTCCGAGCAGTACTTC.

CDR3 amino acids: CASRTGNEKLFF. As DNA, the CDR3 is TGTGCCAGCAGGACAGGGAATGAAAAACTGTTTTTT. The chain combines TRBV13 with TRBJ1-4; TRBD1 matches at 7 bases. The CDR3 length is 12 residues. The germline V gene has CDR1 PRHDT and CDR2 FYEKMQ (reference sequence). The trim removed 6 bases at V and 5 bases at J, leaving 0 bases unmatched.

This clone is labeled medium-sized (0.01 to 0.1%). This chain connects TRBV2 to TRBJ2-7, with a weak D call TRBD2 (6 bases). Germline CDR1 SNHLY, CDR2 FYNNEI. This CDR3 is built from 14 residues. V lost 10 bases and J lost 2, with 18 bases in between. CDR3 in DNA: TGTGCCAACATCAGGAGGGACCCCCCCTACGAGCAGTACTTC. This sequence encodes CANIRRDPPYEQYF.